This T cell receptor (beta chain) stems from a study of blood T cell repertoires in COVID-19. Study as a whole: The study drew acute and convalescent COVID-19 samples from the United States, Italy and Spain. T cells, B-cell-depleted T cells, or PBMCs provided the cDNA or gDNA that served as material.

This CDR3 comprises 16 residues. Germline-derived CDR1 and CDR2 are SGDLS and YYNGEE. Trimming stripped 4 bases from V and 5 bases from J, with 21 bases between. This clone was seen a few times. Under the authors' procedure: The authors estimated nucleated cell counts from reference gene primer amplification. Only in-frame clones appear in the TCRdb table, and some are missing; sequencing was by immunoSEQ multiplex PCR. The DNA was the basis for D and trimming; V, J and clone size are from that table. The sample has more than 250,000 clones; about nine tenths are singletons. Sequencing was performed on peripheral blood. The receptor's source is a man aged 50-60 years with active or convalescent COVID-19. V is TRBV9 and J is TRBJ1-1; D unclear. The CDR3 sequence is CASSPQTSSKRTEAFF. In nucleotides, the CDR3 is TGTGCCAGCAGCCCACAAACTTCCTCCAAGCGGACTGAAGCTTTCTTT.